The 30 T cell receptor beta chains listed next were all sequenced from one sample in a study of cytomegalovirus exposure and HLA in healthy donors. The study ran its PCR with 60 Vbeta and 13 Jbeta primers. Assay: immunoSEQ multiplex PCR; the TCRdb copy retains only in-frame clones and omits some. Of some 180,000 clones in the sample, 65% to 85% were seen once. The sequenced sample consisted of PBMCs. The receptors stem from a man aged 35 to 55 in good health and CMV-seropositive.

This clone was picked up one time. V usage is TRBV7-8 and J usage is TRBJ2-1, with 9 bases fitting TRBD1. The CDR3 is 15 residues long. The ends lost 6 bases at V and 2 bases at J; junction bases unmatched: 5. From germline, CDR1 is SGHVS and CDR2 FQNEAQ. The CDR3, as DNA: TGTGCCAGCAGGACCCGGACAGGGGCCTACAATGAGCAGTTCTTC. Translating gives CASRTRTGAYNEQFF.

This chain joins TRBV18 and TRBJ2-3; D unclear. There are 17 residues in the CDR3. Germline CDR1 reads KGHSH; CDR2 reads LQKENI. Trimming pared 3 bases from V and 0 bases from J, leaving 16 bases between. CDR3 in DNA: TGTGCCAGCTCACCTTCAACAGAGCAGGTCAGCACAGATACGCAGTATTTT. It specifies CASSPSTEQVSTDTQYF. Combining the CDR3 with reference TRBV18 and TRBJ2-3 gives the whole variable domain NAGVMQNPRHLVRRRGQEARLRCSPMKGHSHVYWYRQLPEEGLKFMVYLQKENIIDESGMPKERFSAEFPKEGPSILRIQQVVRGDSAAYFCASSPSTEQVSTDTQYFGPGTRLTVL.

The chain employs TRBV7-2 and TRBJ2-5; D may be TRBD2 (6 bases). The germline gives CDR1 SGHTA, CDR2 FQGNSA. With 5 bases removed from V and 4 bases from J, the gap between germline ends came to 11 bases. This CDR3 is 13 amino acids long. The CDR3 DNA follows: TGTGCCAGCAGCCGCGGGATTCCAGAGACCCAGTACTTC. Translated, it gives CASSRGIPETQYF.

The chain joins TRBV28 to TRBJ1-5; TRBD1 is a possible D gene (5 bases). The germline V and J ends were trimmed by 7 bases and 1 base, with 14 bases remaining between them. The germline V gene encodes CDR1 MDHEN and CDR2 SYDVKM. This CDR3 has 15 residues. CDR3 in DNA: TGTGCCAGCACCCGGGGAGGGGCCAGCAATCAGCCCCAGCATTTT. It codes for CASTRGGASNQPQHF.

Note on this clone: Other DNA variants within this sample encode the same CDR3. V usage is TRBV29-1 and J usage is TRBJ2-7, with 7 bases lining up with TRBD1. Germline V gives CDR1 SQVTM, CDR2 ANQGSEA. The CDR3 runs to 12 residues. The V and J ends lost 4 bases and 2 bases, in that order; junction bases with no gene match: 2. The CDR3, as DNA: TGCAGCGTTGTACAGGGGACCTACGAGCAGTACTTC. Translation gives CSVVQGTYEQYF.

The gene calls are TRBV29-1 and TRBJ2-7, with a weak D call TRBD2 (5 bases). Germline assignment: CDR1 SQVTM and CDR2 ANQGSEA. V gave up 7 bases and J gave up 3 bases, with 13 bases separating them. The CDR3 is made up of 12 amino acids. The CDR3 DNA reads TGCAGCGCGACGGGGTTTAGCTACGAGCAGTACTTC. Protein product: CSATGFSYEQYF.

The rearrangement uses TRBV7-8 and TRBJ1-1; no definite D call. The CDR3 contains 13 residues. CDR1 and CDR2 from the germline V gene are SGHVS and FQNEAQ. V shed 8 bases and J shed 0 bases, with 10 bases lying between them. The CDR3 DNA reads TGTGCCAGCTATCGGGGTATGAACACTGAAGCTTTCTTT. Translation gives CASYRGMNTEAFF.

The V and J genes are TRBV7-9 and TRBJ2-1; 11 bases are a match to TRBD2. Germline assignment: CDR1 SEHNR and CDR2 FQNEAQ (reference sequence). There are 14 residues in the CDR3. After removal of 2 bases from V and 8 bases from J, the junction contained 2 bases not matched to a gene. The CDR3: CASSLTSGSYEQFF. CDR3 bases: TGTGCCAGCAGCTTAACTAGCGGGAGCTATGAGCAGTTCTTC.

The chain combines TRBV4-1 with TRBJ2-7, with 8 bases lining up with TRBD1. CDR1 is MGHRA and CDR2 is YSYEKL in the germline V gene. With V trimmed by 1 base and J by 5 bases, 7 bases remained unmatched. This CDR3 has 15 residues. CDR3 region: CASSQAPGGYHEQYF. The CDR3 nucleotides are TGCGCCAGCAGCCAAGCACCAGGGGGCTACCACGAGCAGTACTTC.

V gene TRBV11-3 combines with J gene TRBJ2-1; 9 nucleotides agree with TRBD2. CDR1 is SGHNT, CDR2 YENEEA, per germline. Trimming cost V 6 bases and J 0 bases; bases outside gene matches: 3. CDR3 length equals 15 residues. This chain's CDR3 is CASSRSGSSYNEQFF. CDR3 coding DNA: TGTGCCAGCAGTCGTAGCGGGAGCTCCTACAATGAGCAGTTCTTC.

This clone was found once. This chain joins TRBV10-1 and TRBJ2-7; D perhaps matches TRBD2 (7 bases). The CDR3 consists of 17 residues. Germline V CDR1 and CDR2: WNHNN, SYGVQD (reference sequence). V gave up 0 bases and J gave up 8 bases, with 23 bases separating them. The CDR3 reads CASSESRGASPYDKQYF. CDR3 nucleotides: TGCGCCAGCAGTGAGTCTCGGGGGGCTTCCCCCTACGATAAGCAGTACTTC.

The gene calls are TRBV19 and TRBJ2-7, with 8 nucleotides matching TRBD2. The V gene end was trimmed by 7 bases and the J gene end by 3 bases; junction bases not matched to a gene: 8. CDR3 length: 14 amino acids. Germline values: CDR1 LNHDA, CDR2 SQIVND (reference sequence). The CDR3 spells CASKPGLDIYEQYF. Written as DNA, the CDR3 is TGTGCCAGTAAACCGGGACTAGATATCTACGAGCAGTACTTC.

CDR3 loop: CASSPGGGQPQHF. The CDR3 DNA sequence: TGTGCCAGCAGTCCGGGGGGCGGGCAGCCCCAGCATTTT. The V gene is TRBV6-4, the J gene TRBJ1-5; tentatively, D is TRBD1 (6 bases). Trimming stripped 5 bases from V and 7 bases from J, with 12 bases between. Germline CDR1 reads MRHNA; CDR2 reads SNTAGT. The CDR3 runs 13 residues.

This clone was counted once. CDR3 amino acids: CASSVLPNEQFF. CDR3 bases: TGTGCCAGCAGCGTACTCCCGAATGAGCAGTTCTTC. This chain uses TRBV9 with TRBJ2-1; D is undetermined. The CDR3 has 12 residues. The V end lost 1 base, the J end lost 7 bases, and 6 bases lay between the germline ends. Germline CDR1 is SGDLS and CDR2 is YYNGEE.

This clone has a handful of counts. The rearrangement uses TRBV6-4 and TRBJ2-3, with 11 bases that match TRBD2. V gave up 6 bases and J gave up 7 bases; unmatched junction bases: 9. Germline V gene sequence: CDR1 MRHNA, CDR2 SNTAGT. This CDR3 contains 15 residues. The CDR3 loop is CASSEVAGGLNTQYF. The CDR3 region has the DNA TGTGCCAGCAGCGAGGTAGCGGGAGGGCTAAATACGCAGTATTTT.

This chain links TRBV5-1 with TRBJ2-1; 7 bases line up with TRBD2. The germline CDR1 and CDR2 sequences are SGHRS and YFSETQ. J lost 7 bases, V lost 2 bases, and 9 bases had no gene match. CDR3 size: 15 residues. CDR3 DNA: TGCGCCAGCAGCTTTAGTCTAGCGGAGTCAAATGAGCAGTTCTTC. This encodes CASSFSLAESNEQFF.

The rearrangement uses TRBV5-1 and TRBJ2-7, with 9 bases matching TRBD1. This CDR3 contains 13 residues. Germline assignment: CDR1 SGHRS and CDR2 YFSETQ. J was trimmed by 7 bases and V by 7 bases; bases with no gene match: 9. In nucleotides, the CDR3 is TGCGCCAGCCAGGGACAGGGAGGTGAGGAGCAGTACTTC. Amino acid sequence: CASQGQGGEEQYF.

CDR3 bases: TGTGCCAGCAGAACCGGGGGTGGGACGACTAGCACAGATACGCAGTATTTT. This codes for CASRTGGGTTSTDTQYF. The chain uses TRBV2 and TRBJ2-3; a possible D gene is TRBD2 (6 bases). Trimming pared 6 bases from V and 0 bases from J, leaving 19 bases between. The CDR3 is made up of 17 amino acids. Germline V gene sequence: CDR1 SNHLY, CDR2 FYNNEI.

Here the CDR3 reads CASSRSGTGANYGYTF. CDR3 DNA sequence: TGTGCCAGCAGCCGATCCGGGACAGGGGCTAACTATGGCTACACCTTC. V and J are TRBV14 and TRBJ1-2; 10 bases align to TRBD1. The germline V gene encodes CDR1 SGHDN and CDR2 FVKESK. This CDR3 contains 16 residues. The junction had 5 bases not matched to a gene; V was cut back by 4 bases and J by 0 bases.

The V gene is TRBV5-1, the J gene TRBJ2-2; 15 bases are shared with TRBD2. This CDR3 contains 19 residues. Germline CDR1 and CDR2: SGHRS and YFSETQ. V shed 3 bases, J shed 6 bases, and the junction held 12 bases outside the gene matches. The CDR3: CASSSVGTSGRNRAGELFF. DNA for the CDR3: TGCGCCAGCAGCTCCGTGGGGACTAGCGGGAGGAATAGGGCCGGGGAGCTGTTTTTT.

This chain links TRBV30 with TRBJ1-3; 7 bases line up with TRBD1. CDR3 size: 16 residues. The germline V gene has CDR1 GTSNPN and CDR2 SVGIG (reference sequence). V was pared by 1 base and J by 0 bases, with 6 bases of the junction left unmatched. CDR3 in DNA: TGTGCCTGGAGTGGGCCGGGACAGATCTCTGGAAACACCATATATTTT. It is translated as CAWSGPGQISGNTIYF. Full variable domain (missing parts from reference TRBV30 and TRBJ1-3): SQTIHQWPATLVQPVGSPLSLECTVEGTSNPNLYWYRQAAGRGLQLLFYSVGIGQISSEVPQNLSASRPQDRQFILSSKKLLLSDSGFYLCAWSGPGQISGNTIYFGEGSWLTVV.

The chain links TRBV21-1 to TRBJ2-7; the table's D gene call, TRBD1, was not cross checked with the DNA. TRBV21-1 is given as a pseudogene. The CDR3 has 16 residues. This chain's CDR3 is CASSSEDREKTYEQYF. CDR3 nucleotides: TGTGCCAGCAGCAGTGAGGACAGGGAAAAAACCTACGAGCAGTACTTC.

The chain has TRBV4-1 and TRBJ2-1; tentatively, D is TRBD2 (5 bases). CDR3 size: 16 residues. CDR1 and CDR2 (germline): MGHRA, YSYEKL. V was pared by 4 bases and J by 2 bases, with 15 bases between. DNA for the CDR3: TGCGCCAGCAGCCCTGGGAGTTCCCCAACCTACAATGAGCAGTTCTTC. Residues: CASSPGSSPTYNEQFF.

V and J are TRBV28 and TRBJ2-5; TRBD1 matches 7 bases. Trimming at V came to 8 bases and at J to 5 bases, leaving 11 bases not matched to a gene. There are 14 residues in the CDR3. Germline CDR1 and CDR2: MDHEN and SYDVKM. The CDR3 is CASGQVLPEETQYF. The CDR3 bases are TGTGCCAGCGGACAGGTCCTCCCCGAGGAGACCCAGTACTTC. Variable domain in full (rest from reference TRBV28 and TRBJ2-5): DVKVTQSSRYLVKRTGEKVFLECVQDMDHENMFWYRQDPGLGLRLIYFSYDVKMKEKGDIPEGYSVSREKKERFSLILESASTNQTSMYLCASGQVLPEETQYFGPGTRLLVL.

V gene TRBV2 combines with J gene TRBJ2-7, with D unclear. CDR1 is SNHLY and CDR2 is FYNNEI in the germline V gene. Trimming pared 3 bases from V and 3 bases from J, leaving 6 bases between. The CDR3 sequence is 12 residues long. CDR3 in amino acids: CASSDGGYEQYF. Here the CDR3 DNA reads TGTGCCAGCAGTGATGGCGGCTACGAGCAGTACTTC. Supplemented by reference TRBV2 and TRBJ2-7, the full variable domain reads EPEVTQTPSHQVTQMGQEVILRCVPISNHLYFYWYRQILGQKVEFLVSFYNNEISEKSEIFDDQFSVERPDGSNFTLKIRSTKLEDSAMYFCASSDGGYEQYFGPGTRLTVT.

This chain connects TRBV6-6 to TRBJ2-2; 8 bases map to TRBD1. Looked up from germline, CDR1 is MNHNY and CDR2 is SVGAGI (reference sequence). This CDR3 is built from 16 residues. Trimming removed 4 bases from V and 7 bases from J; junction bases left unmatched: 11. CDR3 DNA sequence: TGTGCCAGCAGTTGGCACAGGGGGAAGTGGAACGGGGAGCTGTTTTTT. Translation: CASSWHRGKWNGELFF.

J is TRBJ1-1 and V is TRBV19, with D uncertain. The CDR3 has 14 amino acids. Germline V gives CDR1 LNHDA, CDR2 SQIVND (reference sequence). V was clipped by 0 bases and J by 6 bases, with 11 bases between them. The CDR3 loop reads CASSIDSFLAEAFF. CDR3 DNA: TGTGCCAGTAGTATAGATAGCTTTCTGGCTGAAGCTTTCTTT.

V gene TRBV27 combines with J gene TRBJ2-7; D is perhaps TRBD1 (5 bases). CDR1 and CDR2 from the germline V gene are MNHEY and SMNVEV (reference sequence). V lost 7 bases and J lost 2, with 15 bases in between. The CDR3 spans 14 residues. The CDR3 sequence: CASTLRQGPYEQYF. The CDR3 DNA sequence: TGTGCCAGCACCCTGCGGCAGGGCCCCTACGAGCAGTACTTC.

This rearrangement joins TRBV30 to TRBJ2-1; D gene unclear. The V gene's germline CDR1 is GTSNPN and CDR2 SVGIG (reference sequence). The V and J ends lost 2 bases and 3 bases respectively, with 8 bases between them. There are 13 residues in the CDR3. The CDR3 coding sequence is TGTGCCTGGAGTTTCTTCCGCTACAATGAGCAGTTCTTC. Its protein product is CAWSFFRYNEQFF.

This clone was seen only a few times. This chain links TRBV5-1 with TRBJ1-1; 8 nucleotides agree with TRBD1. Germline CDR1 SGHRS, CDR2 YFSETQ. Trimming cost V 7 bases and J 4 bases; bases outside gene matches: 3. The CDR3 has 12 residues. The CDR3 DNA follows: TGCGCCAGCGGACAGGGCGGCACTGAAGCTTTCTTT. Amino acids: CASGQGGTEAFF.